Listed below are T cell receptor beta chains from one sample, sequenced in a study of OX40 agonist ivuxolimab in advanced cancers. Profiled with immunoSEQ multiplex PCR; TCRdb holds only in-frame clones, not every one. The sample has around 40,000 clones; around 85% are singletons. Sample: CD4+ or CD8+ T cells sorted from blood, taken in a trial of the OX40 agonist ivuxolimab. The receptor source for this set is an adult with an advanced solid tumor such as melanoma, head and neck, liver or kidney cancer. CDR3s include the opening cysteine and the closing phenylalanine or tryptophan. The D gene is left open where the match is weak. Expanded clones are given a class, and other clones once, few, many or no size at all.

J gene | V gene | D gene | clone size | CDR3 DNA | CDR3 protein
TRBJ1-1 | TRBV30 | TRBD1 | few | TGTGCCTGGAGTCCCCTGGACAGGGAGAACACTGAAGCTTTCTTT | CAWSPLDRENTEAFF
TRBJ1-2 | TRBV25-1 | - | - | TGTGCCAGCAGTGCGACCCGGGTGGGATTATCCGGCGGCTACACCTTC | CASSATRVGLSGGYTF
TRBJ1-2 | TRBV4-1 | TRBD1 | - | TGCGCCAGCAGCCACCTAAGGGGGCCCCGGGACAGGGGGAACCATGGCTACACCTTC | CASSHLRGPRDRGNHGYTF
TRBJ1-1 | TRBV19 | TRBD1 | - | TGTGCCAGTAGCCATAGGGACAGTTTGAACACTGAAGCTTTCTTT | CASSHRDSLNTEAFF
TRBJ2-5 | TRBV14 | - | - | TGTGCCAGCAGCCAAGGTGATGTGGGGACCCAGTACTTC | CASSQGDVGTQYF
TRBJ1-1 | TRBV10-3 | - | - | TGTGCCACGATGGAGGGGAGGAACACTGAAGCTTTCTTT | CATMEGRNTEAFF
TRBJ2-3 | TRBV4-2 | - | - | TGTGCCAGCAGCCAAGATAAGAGAGGAGGGGGAGGCACAGATACGCAGTATTTT | CASSQDKRGGGGTDTQYF
TRBJ2-7 | TRBV5-4 | TRBD2 | - | TGTGCCAGCAGCGCAGGGACTAGCGGAGACTACGAGCAGTACTTC | CASSAGTSGDYEQYF
TRBJ2-3 | TRBV25-1 | - | - | TGTGCCAGCAGTGAATGGGGTGGAGAGAGCACAGATACGCAGTATTTT | CASSEWGGESTDTQYF
TRBJ2-5 | TRBV5-4 | TRBD2 | - | TGTGCCAGCAGCCCAGGACTAGCGGGGGGAGAGACCCAGTACTTC | CASSPGLAGGETQYF
TRBJ1-1 | TRBV6-1 | - | - | TGTGCCAGCAGCCGCGGGTCGAACACTGAAGCTTTCTTT | CASSRGSNTEAFF
TRBJ2-7 | TRBV18 | TRBD1 | - | TGTGCCAGCTCACTCGGGACAGACTACGAGCAGTACTTC | CASSLGTDYEQYF
TRBJ1-2 | TRBV10-2 | - | - | TGCGCCAGCAGTGACAGGGACCCCTATGGCTACACCTTC | CASSDRDPYGYTF
TRBJ1-2 | TRBV28 | - | - | TGTGCCAGCAGTTTGGGTACTAACTATGGCTACACCTTC | CASSLGTNYGYTF
TRBJ2-5 | TRBV6-1 | - | once | TGTGCCAGCAGTGAAGGATCGGTCAGGGTCCAAGAGACCCAGTACTTC | CASSEGSVRVQETQYF
TRBJ2-3 | TRBV9 | - | - | TGTGCCAGCAGCGTAGCTCCCCGGGGAGACACAGATACGCAGTATTTT | CASSVAPRGDTDTQYF
TRBJ1-2 | TRBV19 | - | - | TGTGCCAGTACCACCTTTCCCAGTGGCAGGAACTATGGCTACACCTTC | CASTTFPSGRNYGYTF
TRBJ1-5 | TRBV5-5 | - | few | TGTGCCAGCAGCTTGGAAGGGTCCGATCAGCCCCAGCATTTT | CASSLEGSDQPQHF
TRBJ2-7 | TRBV6-1 | - | - | TGTGCCAGACCCATCCGGGGAGCCTACGAGCAGTACTTC | CARPIRGAYEQYF
TRBJ1-2 | TRBV27 | - | - | TGTGCCAGCAGTTCCATCGGACTCTCCTATGGCTACACCTTC | CASSSIGLSYGYTF
TRBJ1-2 | TRBV6-5 | - | - | TGTGCCAGCGGGCCCACGGGGGGGTTGCGACGTGGCTACACCTTC | CASGPTGGLRRGYTF
TRBJ1-2 | TRBV7-2 | TRBD1 | - | TGTGCCAGCAGCTTAGTCAGGGGGAACTATGGCTACACCTTC | CASSLVRGNYGYTF
TRBJ1-2 | TRBV19 | TRBD1 | - | TGTGCCAGTAGTAGAGGACAGGGCTATGGCTACACCTTC | CASSRGQGYGYTF
TRBJ2-5 | TRBV9 | - | - | TGTGCCAGCAGCGTAGGGAGGATCCAAGAGACCCAGTACTTC | CASSVGRIQETQYF
TRBJ1-2 | TRBV7-2 | TRBD1 | once | TGTGCCAGCAAGGACAGGGCTAACTATGGCTACACCTTC | CASKDRANYGYTF
TRBJ1-1 | TRBV15 | - | - | TGTGCCACCAGCCGGACGGGGTACGACACTGAAGCTTTCTTT | CATSRTGYDTEAFF
TRBJ1-3 | TRBV5-1 | TRBD1 | few | TGCGCCAGCAGCCAGGAGGGAGCAGGGGGAGGTGGAAACACCATATATTTT | CASSQEGAGGGGNTIYF
TRBJ1-3 | TRBV4-2 | - | - | TGTGCCAGCAGCCAAGAAGGATACTCTGGAAACACCATATATTTT | CASSQEGYSGNTIYF
TRBJ1-5 | TRBV7-2 | TRBD1 | - | TGTGCCAGCAGCTTCGACAGGGGGCCCAATCAGCCCCAGCATTTT | CASSFDRGPNQPQHF
TRBJ2-2 | TRBV9 | - | - | TGTGCCAGCAGCGGCAGACTAGAACCCGGGGAGCTGTTTTTT | CASSGRLEPGELFF
TRBJ2-4 | TRBV5-6 | - | - | TGTGCCAGCAGCTCCAGCCGGTCAGGGGCAACCAAAAACATTCAGTACTTC | CASSSSRSGATKNIQYF
TRBJ2-3 | TRBV7-2 | TRBD2 | - | TGTGCCAGCAGCTCAACTAGCGGGACAGATACGCAGTATTTT | CASSSTSGTDTQYF
TRBJ1-4 | TRBV6-5 | - | - | TGTGCCAGCAGTCTCAGTGGGCGGGGGAATGAAAAACTGTTTTTT | CASSLSGRGNEKLFF
TRBJ1-1 | TRBV6-5 | - | - | TGTGCCAGCAGTGCGGGACCGCGGGGGACTGAAGCTTTCTTT | CASSAGPRGTEAFF
TRBJ1-2 | TRBV5-6 | TRBD1 | - | TGTGCCAGCAGCTTCGGACAGGGGGACTACACCTTC | CASSFGQGDYTF
TRBJ2-1 | TRBV6-1 | TRBD2 | - | TGTGCCAGCAGTGCCAGGACTAGCGGGAGTCCCCCCAATGAGCAGTTCTTC | CASSARTSGSPPNEQFF
TRBJ2-5 | TRBV28 | TRBD1 | - | TGTGCCAGCTTCCCATGGGTGGGACAGGGAAACAACCAAGAGACCCAGTACTTC | CASFPWVGQGNNQETQYF
TRBJ1-5 | TRBV5-5 | - | - | TGTGCCAGCAGCTCCGGGATCCTATGGGGTAATGGCAATCAGCCCCAGCATTTT | CASSSGILWGNGNQPQHF
TRBJ2-1 | TRBV5-3 | TRBD2 | - | TGTGCCCTATCGGGCAGCGGGAGAGGGAGCTCCTACAATGAGCAGTTCTTC | CALSGSGRGSSYNEQFF
TRBJ2-2 | TRBV5-6 | - | - | TGTGCCAGCAGCTTGGCCGGTTCTGGCACCGGGGAGCTGTTTTTT | CASSLAGSGTGELFF
TRBJ2-1 | TRBV11-3 | TRBD1 | - | TGTGCCAGCAGCGGACAGGGGAAAGGGAATGAGCAGTTCTTC | CASSGQGKGNEQFF
TRBJ1-6 | TRBV27 | - | - | TGTGCCAGCAGTCCACAGGGCCTGGGGAATTCACCCCTCCACTTT | CASSPQGLGNSPLHF
TRBJ2-6 | TRBV7-9 | - | - | TGTGCCAGCAGCCTAAGCGGACAGTTGCTCTCTGGGGCCAACGTCCTGACTTTC | CASSLSGQLLSGANVLTF
TRBJ2-7 | TRBV7-6 | TRBD1 | - | TGTGCCAGCAGCTCGCCAGGGGGCGAGCAGTACTTC | CASSSPGGEQYF
TRBJ2-5 | TRBV5-4 | TRBD1 | once | TGTGCCAGCAGCTCCCGGGACAGGGTAGGGGAGACCCAGTACTTC | CASSSRDRVGETQYF
TRBJ2-7 | TRBV6-5 | TRBD2 | - | TGTGCCAGCAGTCAGGGACTAGCGGGAAGCGAGTACTTC | CASSQGLAGSEYF
TRBJ1-1 | TRBV5-5 | - | - | TGTGCCAGCAGCCCGACACACAACATGAACACTGAAGCTTTCTTT | CASSPTHNMNTEAFF
TRBJ1-5 | TRBV7-2 | - | once | TGTGCCAGCAGCTTACGGTCGGGGTTGGGTCAGCCCCAGCATTTT | CASSLRSGLGQPQHF
TRBJ2-5 | TRBV7-7 | - | - | TGTGCCAGCAGCTCCGACAGGAAGGAGACCCAGTACTTC | CASSSDRKETQYF